This T cell receptor beta chain comes out of a study of shared clonotypes between healthy human individuals. As for the study in general: A couple of female and a few male donors aged 18 to 49 were enrolled. Findings and limits, study-wide: Generally, naive subsets came out with larger estimated richness than memory subsets.

In the original processing: Quality scores were absent from the junction-only immunoSEQ sequences, so filtering differed. Some clones are missing from TCRdb's copy, which holds only in-frame ones; the method was immunoSEQ multiplex PCR. The V and J calls and clone size are taken from that table; D and trimming were inferred from the DNA. This sample has some 2,100,000 clones, with approximately 94% found just once. Germline values: CDR1 SGHTA, CDR2 FQGNSA. The CDR3 totals 14 residues. V was clipped by 1 base and J by 4 bases, with 9 bases between them. Positive CCR7 selection of CD45RO-negative cells yielded the naive CD8 cells, and terminally differentiated effector memory CD45RA+ cells were excluded. In regard to this clone: What it binds is unknown.

This chain links TRBV7-2 with TRBJ2-3; perhaps TRBD2 as D (5 bases). The origin of this receptor is a man aged 18 to 29 in good health. Some clones in this sample may be carry-over from other donors' samples. The sample comprised naive CD8+ T cells from PBMCs. CDR3 DNA sequence: TGTGCCAGCAGCTTAGACCTAGCTTCAGATACGCAGTATTTT. Translated, it gives CASSLDLASDTQYF.